The entry below gives a single T cell receptor beta chain sequence along with its context. TCRdb's table, derived via immunoSEQ multiplex PCR, lists solely in-frame clones and lacks some. Counted here are around 290,000 clones, more than 75% occurring once; the ten biggest clones make up roughly 2%. This sample is drawn from a study of blood T cell repertoires in COVID-19. Whole-study context: Donors in Cohort 3 who had recovered were those with two negative PCRs, healthcare professional clearance, or resolution of their symptoms. Nucleic acid was either cDNA or gDNA, and it came from T cells, B-cell-depleted T cells, or PBMCs.

Living in roughly 23 US areas, the participants were between roughly 18 and 89 years of age. Germline values: CDR1 KGHSH, CDR2 LQKENI. Deletions cut 0 bases from V and 2 bases from J, with 14 bases between. The CDR3 is 16 residues long. The source of this sequence is a woman between 55 and 75 years old in a cohort exposed to, infected with or recovered from COVID-19 (not recorded which). The rearrangement joins TRBV18 to TRBJ2-7, with unresolved D. Sequences were obtained from PBMCs or T cells enriched from blood (not recorded which). The CDR3 region has the DNA TGTGCCAGCTCACCACCGCGTTTTAATAGTCCCTACGAGCAGTACTTC. This codes for CASSPPRFNSPYEQYF.